This T cell receptor (beta chain) was identified in a study of cytomegalovirus exposure and HLA in healthy donors. Study findings and constraints: There were a few CMV-associated chains whose specificity for CMV antigens was confirmed in vitro. TCR beta chain V- and J-gene trimming was linked, in a later analysis, to a missense variant in DCLRE1C. No immune exposure information besides CMV serostatus was available. Excluded were some V segments that proved indistinguishable, including TRBV6-2 and TRBV6-3.

Concerning this clone: What it recognizes is unknown.

V was pared by 2 bases and J by 3 bases, with 7 bases of the junction left unmatched. Germline V gene data show CDR1 as SGDLS and CDR2 as YYNGEE. CDR3 length equals 17 residues. Use of 60 Vbeta and 13 Jbeta primers characterized the PCR. Libraries were prepared by immunoSEQ multiplex PCR; TCRdb keeps only in-frame clonotypes and omits some of them. The sample gives some 180,000 clones, roughly 90% of which show up once; 0.2% to 0.3% is in the top ten. The sequenced material came from PBMCs. This TCR was recovered from a girl less than two years old in good health and CMV-seronegative. V usage is TRBV9 and J usage is TRBJ2-3; 12 nucleotides align to TRBD2. The CDR3: CASSVRPSGGDTDTQYF. CDR3 DNA: TGTGCCAGCAGCGTGCGACCTAGCGGGGGGGATACAGATACGCAGTATTTT. The variable domain in full, with the rest retrieved from reference TRBV9 and TRBJ2-3, is DSGVTQTPKHLITATGQRVTLRCSPRSGDLSVYWYQQSLDQGLQFLIQYYNGEERAKGNILERFSAQQFPDLHSELNLSSLELGDSALYFCASSVRPSGGDTDTQYFGPGTRLTVL.